A single sample gave rise to the 9 T cell receptor beta chains below, sequenced in a study of spatial heterogeneity in lung cancer. Indicated time point: sample taken at primary tumor resection. Whole RNA came from tumor, nontumor lung or frozen PBMC and was sequenced without being sorted. MiXCR, applied by TCRdb to the 5' RACE reads, yields one record per CDR3 protein. The data contain approximately 20,000 distinct CDR3 sequences, around 4.6% of them seen just once; the ten biggest clones take up about 7%. Source: PBMCs, taken at surgery. The origin of the receptors is a male donor with early-stage non-small cell lung cancer.

Ten or more counts support this clonotype. The chain combines TRBV7-9 with TRBJ2-2, with 7 bases identical to TRBD1. From germline, CDR1 is SEHNR and CDR2 FQNEAQ (reference sequence). Trimming took 10 bases from V and 4 from J; bases not matched to a gene: 12. This CDR3 comprises 15 residues. The CDR3: CATQGGQASTGELFF. In DNA form, the CDR3 reads TGTGCCACCCAAGGAGGACAGGCGAGCACCGGGGAGCTGTTTTTT. The full variable domain, completed using reference TRBV7-9 and TRBJ2-2, is DTGVSQNPRHKITKRGQNVTFRCDPISEHNRLYWYRQTLGQGPEFLTYFQNEAQLEKSRLLSDRFSAERPKGSFSTLEIQRTEQGDSAMYLCATQGGQASTGELFFGEGSRLTVL.

The chain is built from TRBV6-5 and TRBJ2-5; 7 bases align to TRBD1. The germline V gene encodes CDR1 MNHEY and CDR2 SVGAGI. J gave up 6 bases and V 5 bases, and 9 bases lay outside the gene matches. The CDR3 runs to 14 residues. The CDR3 bases are TGTGCCAGCAGTAAACTCGACAGGGTCAAGACCCAGTACTTC. Protein product: CASSKLDRVKTQYF.

This clonotype is categorized as medium-sized (0.01 to 0.1%). The genes are TRBV7-9 and TRBJ1-4, with 8 bases matching TRBD1. V dropped 5 bases and J dropped 1; count of bases not matched to a gene: 9. CDR3 length: 17 amino acids. The germline gives CDR1 SEHNR, CDR2 FQNEAQ (reference sequence). DNA of the CDR3: TGTGCCAGCAGCCGAACGCAGGGGGCAGGAACTAATGAAAAACTGTTTTTT. It translates to CASSRTQGAGTNEKLFF.

This clonotype occurred many times. The rearrangement links TRBV29-1 to TRBJ2-3; 9 bases line up with TRBD2. CDR1 is SQVTM and CDR2 is ANQGSEA in the germline V gene. The length of the CDR3 is 14 residues. The junction had 6 bases not matched to a gene; V was cut back by 7 bases and J by 1 base. CDR3 nucleotide sequence: TGCAGCGCCGACCCTAGCGGGGGCACAGATACGCAGTATTTT. Translated: CSADPSGGTDTQYF.

The chain recombines TRBV7-3 with TRBJ2-1; 7 nucleotides agree with TRBD2. The ends lost 5 bases at V and 8 bases at J; junction bases unmatched: 3. Germline V gives CDR1 SGHTA, CDR2 FQGTGA. The CDR3 spans 12 residues. CDR3 in DNA: TGTGCCAGCAGCGGACTAGGCGATGAGCAGTTCTTC. Translation gives CASSGLGDEQFF. The full variable domain, rest sourced from reference TRBV7-3 and TRBJ2-1, is GAGVSQTPSNKVTEKGKYVELRCDPISGHTALYWYRQSLGQGPEFLIYFQGTGAADDSGLPNDRFFAVRPEGSVSTLKIQRTERGDSAVYLCASSGLGDEQFFGPGTRLTVL.

In this sample, this clonotype turned up many times. The chain joins TRBV25-1 to TRBJ1-6; perhaps TRBD1 as D (5 bases). Germline-derived CDR1 and CDR2 are MGHDK and SYGVNS. Deletions cut 1 base from V and 7 bases from J, with 14 bases between. The CDR3 runs to 16 residues. The CDR3 sequence: CASSEWEGTLNSPLHF. CDR3 nucleotide sequence: TGTGCCAGCAGTGAATGGGAAGGGACTCTCAATTCACCCCTCCACTTT.

This clonotype was detected ten times or more. The chain is built from TRBV18 and TRBJ1-1; TRBD1 matches 7 bases. The CDR3 runs to 13 residues. The germline V gene has CDR1 KGHSH and CDR2 LQKENI. The V gene end was trimmed by 4 bases and the J gene end by 1 base; junction bases not matched to a gene: 0. CDR3 residues: CASSRTGNTEAFF. In DNA form, the CDR3 reads TGTGCCAGCTCACGGACAGGGAACACTGAAGCTTTCTTT.

In its sample, this clonotype was seen many times. The chain combines TRBV27 with TRBJ2-5; D might be TRBD1 (6 bases). The V end was cut by 5 bases, the J end by 7 bases, with 17 bases between. CDR1 is MNHEY, CDR2 SMNVEV, per germline (reference sequence). The CDR3 length is 14 residues. The CDR3 region is CASSPLRQVWTQYF. In DNA, the CDR3 is TGTGCCAGCAGTCCGCTGCGACAGGTGTGGACCCAGTACTTC.

The J gene is TRBJ1-2, the V gene TRBV5-1; TRBD1 agrees at 9 bases. The CDR3 length is 16 residues. V gave up 0 bases and J gave up 4 bases; unmatched junction bases: 7. The germline V gene encodes CDR1 SGHRS and CDR2 YFSETQ. DNA for the CDR3: TGCGCCAGCAGCTTGGAGGGACAGGGTCCCGGCTATGGCTACACCTTC. Amino acid sequence: CASSLEGQGPGYGYTF. Full variable domain (missing parts from reference TRBV5-1 and TRBJ1-2): KAGVTQTPRYLIKTRGQQVTLSCSPISGHRSVSWYQQTPGQGLQFLFEYFSETQRNKGNFPGRFSGRQFSNSRSEMNVSTLELGDSALYLCASSLEGQGPGYGYTFGSGTRLTVV.